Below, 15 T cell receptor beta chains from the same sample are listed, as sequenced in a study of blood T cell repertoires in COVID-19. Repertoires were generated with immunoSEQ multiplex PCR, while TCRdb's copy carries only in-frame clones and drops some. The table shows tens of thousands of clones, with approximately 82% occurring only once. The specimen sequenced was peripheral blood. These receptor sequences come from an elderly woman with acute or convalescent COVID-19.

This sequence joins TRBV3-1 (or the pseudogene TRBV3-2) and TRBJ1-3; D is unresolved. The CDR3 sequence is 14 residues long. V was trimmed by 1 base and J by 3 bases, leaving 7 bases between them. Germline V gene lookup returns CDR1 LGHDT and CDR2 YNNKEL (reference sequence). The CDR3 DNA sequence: TGTGCCAGCAGCCAAGCTTCGAGTGGAAACACCATATATTTT. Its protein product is CASSQASSGNTIYF.

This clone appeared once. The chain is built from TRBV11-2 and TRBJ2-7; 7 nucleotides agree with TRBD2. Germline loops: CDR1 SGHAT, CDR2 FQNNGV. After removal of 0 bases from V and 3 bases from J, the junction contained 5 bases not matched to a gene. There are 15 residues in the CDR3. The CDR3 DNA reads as TGTGCCAGCAGCTTAGATAGCGGGCAGAACTACGAGCAGTACTTC. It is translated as CASSLDSGQNYEQYF. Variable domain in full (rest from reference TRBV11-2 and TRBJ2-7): EAGVAQSPRYKIIEKRQSVAFWCNPISGHATLYWYQQILGQGPKLLIQFQNNGVVDDSQLPKDRFSAERLKGVDSTLKIQPAKLEDSAVYLCASSLDSGQNYEQYFGPGTRLTVT.

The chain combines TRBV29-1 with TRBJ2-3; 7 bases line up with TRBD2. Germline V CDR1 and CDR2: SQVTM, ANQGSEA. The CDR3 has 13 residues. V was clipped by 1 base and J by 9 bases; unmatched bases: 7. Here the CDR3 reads CSVEVTSVSTQYF. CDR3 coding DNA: TGCAGCGTTGAAGTTACTAGCGTTTCGACGCAGTATTTT.

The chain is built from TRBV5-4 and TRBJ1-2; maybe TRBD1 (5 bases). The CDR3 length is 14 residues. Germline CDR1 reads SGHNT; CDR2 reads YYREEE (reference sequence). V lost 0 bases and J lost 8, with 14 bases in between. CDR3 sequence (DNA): TGTGCCAGCAGCTTGGTCGGGGGAGATGGGGGCTACACCTTC. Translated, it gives CASSLVGGDGGYTF.

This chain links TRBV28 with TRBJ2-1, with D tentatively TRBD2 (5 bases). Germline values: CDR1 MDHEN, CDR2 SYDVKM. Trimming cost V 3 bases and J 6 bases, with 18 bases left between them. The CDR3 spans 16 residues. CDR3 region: CASSFLDSRRGNEQFF. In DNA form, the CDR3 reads TGTGCCAGCAGTTTTTTAGACTCCCGTCGGGGCAATGAGCAGTTCTTC. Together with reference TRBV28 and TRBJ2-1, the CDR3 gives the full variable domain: DVKVTQSSRYLVKRTGEKVFLECVQDMDHENMFWYRQDPGLGLRLIYFSYDVKMKEKGDIPEGYSVSREKKERFSLILESASTNQTSMYLCASSFLDSRRGNEQFFGPGTRLTVL.

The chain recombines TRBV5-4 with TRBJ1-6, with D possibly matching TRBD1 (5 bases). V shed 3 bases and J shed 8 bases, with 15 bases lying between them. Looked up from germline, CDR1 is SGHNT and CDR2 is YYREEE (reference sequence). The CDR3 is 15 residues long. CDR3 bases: TGTGCCAGCAGCTACAGTACAGGTTTGGATTCACCCCTCCACTTT. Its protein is CASSYSTGLDSPLHF.

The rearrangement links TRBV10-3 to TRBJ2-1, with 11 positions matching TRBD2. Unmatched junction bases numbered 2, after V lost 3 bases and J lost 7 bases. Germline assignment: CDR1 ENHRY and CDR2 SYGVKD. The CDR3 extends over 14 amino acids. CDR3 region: CAISDPSGGNEQFF. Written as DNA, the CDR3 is TGTGCCATCAGTGATCCTAGCGGGGGGAATGAGCAGTTCTTC.

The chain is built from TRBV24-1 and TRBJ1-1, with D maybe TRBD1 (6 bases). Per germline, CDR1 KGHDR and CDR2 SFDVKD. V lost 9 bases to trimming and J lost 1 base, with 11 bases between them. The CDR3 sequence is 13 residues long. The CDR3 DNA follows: TGTGCCACCTCCGGGACAAAGAACACTGAAGCTTTCTTT. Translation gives CATSGTKNTEAFF.

In nucleotides, the CDR3 is TGTGCCAGCAGCCCAATCGGGGGAATCGTCTATGGCTACACCTTC. Protein product: CASSPIGGIVYGYTF. V is TRBV13 and J is TRBJ1-2, with D possibly TRBD1 on 5 matching bases. The V gene lost 5 bases and the J gene lost 4 bases, with 17 bases spanning the gap. Germline V gene lookup returns CDR1 PRHDT and CDR2 FYEKMQ (reference sequence). The CDR3 contains 15 residues.

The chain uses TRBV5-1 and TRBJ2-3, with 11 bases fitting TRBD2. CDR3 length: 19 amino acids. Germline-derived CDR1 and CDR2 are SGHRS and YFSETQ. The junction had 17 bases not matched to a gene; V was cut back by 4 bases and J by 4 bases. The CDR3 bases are TGCGCCAGCAGCCCACCCCTCCCGAATAGCGGGGGGGCCCCAGATACGCAGTATTTT. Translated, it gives CASSPPLPNSGGAPDTQYF.

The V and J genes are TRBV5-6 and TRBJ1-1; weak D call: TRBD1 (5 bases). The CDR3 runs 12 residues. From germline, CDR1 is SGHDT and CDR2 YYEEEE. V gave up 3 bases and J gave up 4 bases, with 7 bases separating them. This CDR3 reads CASSWGGTEAFF. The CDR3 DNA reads TGTGCCAGCAGCTGGGGGGGCACTGAAGCTTTCTTT.

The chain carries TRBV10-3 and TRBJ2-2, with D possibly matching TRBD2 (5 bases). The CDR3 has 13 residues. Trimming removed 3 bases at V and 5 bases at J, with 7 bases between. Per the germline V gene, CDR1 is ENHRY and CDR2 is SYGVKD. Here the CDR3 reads CAISEGGTGELFF. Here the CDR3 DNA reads TGTGCCATCAGTGAAGGAGGTACCGGGGAGCTGTTTTTT.

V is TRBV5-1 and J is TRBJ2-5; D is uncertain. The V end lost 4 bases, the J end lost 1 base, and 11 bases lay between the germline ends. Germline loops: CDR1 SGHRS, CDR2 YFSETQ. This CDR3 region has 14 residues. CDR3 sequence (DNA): TGCGCCAGCAGCGAAGAACCACTCCAAGAGACCCAGTACTTC. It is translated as CASSEEPLQETQYF.

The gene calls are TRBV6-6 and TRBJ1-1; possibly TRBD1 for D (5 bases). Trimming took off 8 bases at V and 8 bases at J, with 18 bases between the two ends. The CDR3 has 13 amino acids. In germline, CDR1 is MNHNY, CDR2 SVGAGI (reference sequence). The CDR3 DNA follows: TGTGCCAGCCGAATTCCTCAGGAGGGGGAAGCTTTCTTT. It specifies CASRIPQEGEAFF.

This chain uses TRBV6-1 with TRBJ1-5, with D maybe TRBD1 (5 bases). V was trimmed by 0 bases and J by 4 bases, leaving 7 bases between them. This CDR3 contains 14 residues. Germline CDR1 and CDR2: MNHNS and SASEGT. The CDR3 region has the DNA TGTGCCAGCAGTGAAGCCTCAGGGAATCAGCCCCAGCATTTT. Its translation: CASSEASGNQPQHF.